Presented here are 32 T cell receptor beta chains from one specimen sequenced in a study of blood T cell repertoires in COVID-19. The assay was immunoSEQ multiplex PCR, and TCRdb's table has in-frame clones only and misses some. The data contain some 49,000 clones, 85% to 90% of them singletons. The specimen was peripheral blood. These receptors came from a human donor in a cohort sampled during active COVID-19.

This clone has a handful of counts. The CDR3 protein is CASSKDRHRMNTEAFF. The CDR3 DNA is TGTGCCAGCAGCAAAGACAGACACAGGATGAACACTGAAGCTTTCTTT. The gene calls are TRBV21-1 and TRBJ1-1; the D call TRBD1 from the table was never checked on the DNA. TRBV21-1 is reported as a pseudogene. The CDR3 consists of 16 residues.

CDR3 sequence reads: CASSQILAGYRGTQYF. CDR3 in DNA: TGTGCCAGCAGCCAAATACTAGCGGGATATAGGGGTACGCAGTATTTT. This chain uses TRBV3-1 (or the pseudogene TRBV3-2) with TRBJ2-3; 10 bases are shared with TRBD2. Trimming took 2 bases from V and 8 from J; bases not matched to a gene: 10. In germline, CDR1 is LGHDT, CDR2 YNNKEL (reference sequence). The CDR3 has 16 residues.

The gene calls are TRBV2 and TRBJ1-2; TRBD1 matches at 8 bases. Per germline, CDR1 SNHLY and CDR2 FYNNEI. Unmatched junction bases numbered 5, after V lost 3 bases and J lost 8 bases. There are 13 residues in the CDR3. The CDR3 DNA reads TGTGCCAGCAGTGACAGGGGGCTGGGCGGCTACACCTTC. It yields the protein CASSDRGLGGYTF.

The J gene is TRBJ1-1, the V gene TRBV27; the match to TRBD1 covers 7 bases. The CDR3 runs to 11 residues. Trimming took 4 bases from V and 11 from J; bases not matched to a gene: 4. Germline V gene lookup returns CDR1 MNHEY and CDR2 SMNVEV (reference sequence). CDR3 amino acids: CASSSTGEAFF. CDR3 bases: TGTGCCAGCAGTTCCACAGGGGAGGCTTTCTTT.

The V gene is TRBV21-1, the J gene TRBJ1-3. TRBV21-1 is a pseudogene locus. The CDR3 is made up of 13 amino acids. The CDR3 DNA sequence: TGTGCCAGCAGCCCCCGGAGTGGAAACACCATATATTTT. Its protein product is CASSPRSGNTIYF.

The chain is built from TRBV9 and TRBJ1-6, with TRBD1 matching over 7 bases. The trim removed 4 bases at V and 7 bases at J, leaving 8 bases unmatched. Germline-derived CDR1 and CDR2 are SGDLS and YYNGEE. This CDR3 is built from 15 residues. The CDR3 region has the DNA TGTGCCAGCAGCAAGATGACAGGGCTAAATTCACCCCTCCACTTT. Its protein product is CASSKMTGLNSPLHF.

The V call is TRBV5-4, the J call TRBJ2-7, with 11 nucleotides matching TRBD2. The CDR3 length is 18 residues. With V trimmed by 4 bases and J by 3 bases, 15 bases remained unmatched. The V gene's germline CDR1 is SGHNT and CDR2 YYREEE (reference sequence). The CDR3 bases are TGTGCCAGCAGCAAAGGGACTAGCGGCCGTGGCTCCAGCTACGAGCAGTACTTC. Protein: CASSKGTSGRGSSYEQYF.

The CDR3 region is CASSEGIGSTDTQYF. Here the CDR3 DNA reads TGTGCCAGCAGTGAGGGAATAGGGTCCACAGATACGCAGTATTTT. The genes are TRBV6-2 or TRBV6-3 and TRBJ2-3, with TRBD2 as a possible D gene (5 bases). Trimming took 5 bases from V and 2 from J, leaving 14 bases between them. There are 15 residues in the CDR3. CDR1 and CDR2 (germline): MNHEY, SVGEGT.

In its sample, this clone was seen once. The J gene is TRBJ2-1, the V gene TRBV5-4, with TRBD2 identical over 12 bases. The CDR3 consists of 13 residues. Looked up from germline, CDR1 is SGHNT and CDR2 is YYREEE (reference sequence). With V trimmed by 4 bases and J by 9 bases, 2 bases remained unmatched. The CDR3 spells CASSAGLAGEQFF. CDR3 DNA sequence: TGTGCCAGCAGCGCGGGACTAGCGGGTGAGCAGTTCTTC.

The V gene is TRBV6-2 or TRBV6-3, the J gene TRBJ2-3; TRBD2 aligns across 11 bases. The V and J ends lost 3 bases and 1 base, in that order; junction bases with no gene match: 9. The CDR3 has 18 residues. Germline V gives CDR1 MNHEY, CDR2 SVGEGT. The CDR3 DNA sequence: TGTGCCAGCAGTTATTCCGCAATAGCGGGAGGGCGCACAGATACGCAGTATTTT. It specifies CASSYSAIAGGRTDTQYF.

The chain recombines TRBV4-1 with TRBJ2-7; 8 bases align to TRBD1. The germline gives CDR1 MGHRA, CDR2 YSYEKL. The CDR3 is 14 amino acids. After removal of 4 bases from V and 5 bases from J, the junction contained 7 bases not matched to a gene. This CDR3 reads CASSRGDRLDEQYF. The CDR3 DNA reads TGCGCCAGCAGCCGAGGGGACAGGCTGGACGAGCAGTACTTC.

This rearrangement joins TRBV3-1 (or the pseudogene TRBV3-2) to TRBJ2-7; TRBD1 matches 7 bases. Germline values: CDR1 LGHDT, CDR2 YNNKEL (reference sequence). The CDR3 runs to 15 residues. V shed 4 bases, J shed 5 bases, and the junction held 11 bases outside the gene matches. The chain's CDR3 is CASSPSETGRHEQYF. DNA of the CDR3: TGTGCCAGCAGCCCCTCGGAGACAGGGCGACACGAGCAGTACTTC.

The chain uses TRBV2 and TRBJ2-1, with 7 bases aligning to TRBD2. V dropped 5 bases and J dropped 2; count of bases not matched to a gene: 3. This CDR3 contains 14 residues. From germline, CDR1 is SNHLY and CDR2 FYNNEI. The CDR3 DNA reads TGTGCCAGCAGTACTAGCGCTCCCTACAATGAGCAGTTCTTC. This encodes CASSTSAPYNEQFF.

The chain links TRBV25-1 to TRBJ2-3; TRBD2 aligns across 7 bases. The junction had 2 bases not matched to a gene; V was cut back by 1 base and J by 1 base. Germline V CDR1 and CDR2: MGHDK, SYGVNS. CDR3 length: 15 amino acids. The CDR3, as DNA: TGTGCCAGCAGTGAATCGGCGGGAGGCACAGATACGCAGTATTTT. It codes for CASSESAGGTDTQYF.

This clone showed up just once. DNA of the CDR3: TGTGCCAGCTCACCCACCTTACTAGCGGGGGAAGAGACCCAGTACTTC. Translated, it gives CASSPTLLAGEETQYF. This sequence joins TRBV18 and TRBJ2-5; 11 bases align to TRBD2. The germline CDR1 and CDR2 sequences are KGHSH and LQKENI. This CDR3 is 16 amino acids long. V lost 3 bases to trimming and J lost 3 bases; unmatched junction nucleotides: 6.

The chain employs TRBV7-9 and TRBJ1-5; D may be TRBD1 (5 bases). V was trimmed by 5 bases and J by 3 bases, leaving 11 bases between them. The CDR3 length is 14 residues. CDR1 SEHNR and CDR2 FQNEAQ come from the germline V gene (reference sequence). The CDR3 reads CASSQAGINQPQHF. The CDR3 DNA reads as TGTGCCAGCAGCCAAGCAGGGATCAATCAGCCCCAGCATTTT.

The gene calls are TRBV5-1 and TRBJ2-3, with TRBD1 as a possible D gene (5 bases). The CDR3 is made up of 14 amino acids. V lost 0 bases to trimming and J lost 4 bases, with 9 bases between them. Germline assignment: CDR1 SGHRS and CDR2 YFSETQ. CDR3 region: CASSLARRADTQYF. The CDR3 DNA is TGCGCCAGCAGCTTGGCGCGCAGGGCAGATACGCAGTATTTT.

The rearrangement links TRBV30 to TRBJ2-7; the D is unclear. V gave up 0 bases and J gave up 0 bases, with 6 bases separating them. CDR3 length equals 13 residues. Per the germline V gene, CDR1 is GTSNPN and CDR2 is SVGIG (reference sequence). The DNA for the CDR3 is TGTGCCTGGAGTGTACTAAACTCCTACGAGCAGTACTTC. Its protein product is CAWSVLNSYEQYF.

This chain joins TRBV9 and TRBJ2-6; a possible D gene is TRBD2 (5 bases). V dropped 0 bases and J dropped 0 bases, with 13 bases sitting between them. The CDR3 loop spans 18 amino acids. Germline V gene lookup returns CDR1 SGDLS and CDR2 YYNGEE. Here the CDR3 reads CASSVVGSLASGANVLTF. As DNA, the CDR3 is TGTGCCAGCAGCGTAGTCGGTAGTCTAGCCTCTGGGGCCAACGTCCTGACTTTC.

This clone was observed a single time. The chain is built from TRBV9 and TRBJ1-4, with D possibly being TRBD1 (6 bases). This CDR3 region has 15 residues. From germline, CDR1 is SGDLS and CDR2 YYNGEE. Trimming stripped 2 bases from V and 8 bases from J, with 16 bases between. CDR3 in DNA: TGTGCCAGCAGCGTCACCTCAGGGGTTCGGGAAAAACTGTTTTTT. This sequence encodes CASSVTSGVREKLFF.

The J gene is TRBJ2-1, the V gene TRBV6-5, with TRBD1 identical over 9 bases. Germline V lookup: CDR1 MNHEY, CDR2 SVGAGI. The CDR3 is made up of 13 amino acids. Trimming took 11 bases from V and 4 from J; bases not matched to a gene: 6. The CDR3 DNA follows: TGTGCCCGGCGACAGGGGGGATACAATGAGCAGTTCTTC. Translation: CARRQGGYNEQFF.

As DNA, the CDR3 is TGTGCCAGCAGCTTAGGTTCCTTCTCAGATACGCAGTATTTT. This translates into CASSLGSFSDTQYF. The genes are TRBV7-2 and TRBJ2-3; the D is unclear. Germline CDR1 reads SGHTA; CDR2 reads FQGNSA. This CDR3 is built from 14 residues. Trimming left V 1 base short and J 4 bases short, with 9 bases between.

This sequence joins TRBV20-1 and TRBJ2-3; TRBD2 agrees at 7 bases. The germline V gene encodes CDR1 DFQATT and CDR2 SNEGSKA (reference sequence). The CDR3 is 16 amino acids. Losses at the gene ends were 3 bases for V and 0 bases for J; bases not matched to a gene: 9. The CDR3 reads CSASGLAVLSTDTQYF. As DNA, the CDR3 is TGCAGTGCTAGTGGGCTAGCGGTACTTAGCACAGATACGCAGTATTTT.

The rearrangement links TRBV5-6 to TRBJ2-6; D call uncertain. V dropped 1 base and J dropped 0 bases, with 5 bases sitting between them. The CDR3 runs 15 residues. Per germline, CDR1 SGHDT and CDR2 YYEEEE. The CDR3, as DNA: TGTGCCAGCAGCTTGACAGTCTCTGGGGCCAACGTCCTGACTTTC. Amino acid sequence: CASSLTVSGANVLTF.

In nucleotides, the CDR3 is TGTGCCAGCAGCGTAGATATCACAGGGTCCTACGAGCAGTACTTC. It encodes CASSVDITGSYEQYF. J is TRBJ2-7 and V is TRBV9; D possibly corresponds to TRBD1 (6 bases). In germline, CDR1 is SGDLS, CDR2 YYNGEE. The V and J ends lost 0 bases and 1 base respectively, with 11 bases between them. The CDR3 sequence is 15 residues long.

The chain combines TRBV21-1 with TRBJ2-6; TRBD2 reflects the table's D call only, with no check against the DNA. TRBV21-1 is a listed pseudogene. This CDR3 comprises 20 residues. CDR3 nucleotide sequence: TGTGCCAGCAGCAAAGTGGGGATTAAGCGGGAGGTTACTGGGGCCAACGTCCTGACTTTC. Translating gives CASSKVGIKREVTGANVLTF.

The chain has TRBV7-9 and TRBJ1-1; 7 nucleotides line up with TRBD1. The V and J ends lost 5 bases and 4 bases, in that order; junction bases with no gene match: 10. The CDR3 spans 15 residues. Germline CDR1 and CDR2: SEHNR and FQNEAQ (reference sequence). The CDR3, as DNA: TGTGCCAGCAGCCAAGCACAGGGGATCCTCACTGAAGCTTTCTTT. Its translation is CASSQAQGILTEAFF. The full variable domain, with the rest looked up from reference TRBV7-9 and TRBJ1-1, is DTGVSQNPRHKITKRGQNVTFRCDPISEHNRLYWYRQTLGQGPEFLTYFQNEAQLEKSRLLSDRFSAERPKGSFSTLEIQRTEQGDSAMYLCASSQAQGILTEAFFGQGTRLTVV.

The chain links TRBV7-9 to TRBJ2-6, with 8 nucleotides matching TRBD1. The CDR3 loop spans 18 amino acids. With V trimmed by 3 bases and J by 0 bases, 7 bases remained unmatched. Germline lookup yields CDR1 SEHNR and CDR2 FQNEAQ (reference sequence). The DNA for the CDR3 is TGTGCCAGCAGCTTTCGGACAGGGATCAGCTCTGGGGCCAACGTCCTGACTTTC. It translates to CASSFRTGISSGANVLTF.

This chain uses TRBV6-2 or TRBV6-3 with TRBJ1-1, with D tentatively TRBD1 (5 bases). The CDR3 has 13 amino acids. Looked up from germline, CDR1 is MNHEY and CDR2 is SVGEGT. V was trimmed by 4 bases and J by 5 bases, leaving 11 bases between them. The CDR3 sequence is CASSLQGLTEAFF. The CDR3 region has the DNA TGTGCCAGCAGTTTGCAGGGATTGACTGAAGCTTTCTTT.

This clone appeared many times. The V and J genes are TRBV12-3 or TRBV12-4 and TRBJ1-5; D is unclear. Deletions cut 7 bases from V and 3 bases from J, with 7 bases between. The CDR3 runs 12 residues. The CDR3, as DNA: TGTGCCAGCATTTCCCTCAATCAGCCCCAGCATTTT. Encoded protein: CASISLNQPQHF.

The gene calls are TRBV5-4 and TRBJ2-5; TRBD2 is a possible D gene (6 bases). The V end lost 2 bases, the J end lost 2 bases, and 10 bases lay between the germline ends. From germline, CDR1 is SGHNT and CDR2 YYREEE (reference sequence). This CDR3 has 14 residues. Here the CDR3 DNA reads TGTGCCAGCAGCTTTCTAGCGCTTCAAGAGACCCAGTACTTC. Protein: CASSFLALQETQYF.

The CDR3 coding sequence is TGTGCCAGCAGGACCGCCCTGGGACAGGGGCAAGATACGCAGTATTTT. It yields the protein CASRTALGQGQDTQYF. The J gene is TRBJ2-3, the V gene TRBV28; 10 bases match TRBD1. Germline-derived CDR1 and CDR2 are MDHEN and SYDVKM. This CDR3 contains 16 residues. V dropped 6 bases and J dropped 5; count of bases not matched to a gene: 11.